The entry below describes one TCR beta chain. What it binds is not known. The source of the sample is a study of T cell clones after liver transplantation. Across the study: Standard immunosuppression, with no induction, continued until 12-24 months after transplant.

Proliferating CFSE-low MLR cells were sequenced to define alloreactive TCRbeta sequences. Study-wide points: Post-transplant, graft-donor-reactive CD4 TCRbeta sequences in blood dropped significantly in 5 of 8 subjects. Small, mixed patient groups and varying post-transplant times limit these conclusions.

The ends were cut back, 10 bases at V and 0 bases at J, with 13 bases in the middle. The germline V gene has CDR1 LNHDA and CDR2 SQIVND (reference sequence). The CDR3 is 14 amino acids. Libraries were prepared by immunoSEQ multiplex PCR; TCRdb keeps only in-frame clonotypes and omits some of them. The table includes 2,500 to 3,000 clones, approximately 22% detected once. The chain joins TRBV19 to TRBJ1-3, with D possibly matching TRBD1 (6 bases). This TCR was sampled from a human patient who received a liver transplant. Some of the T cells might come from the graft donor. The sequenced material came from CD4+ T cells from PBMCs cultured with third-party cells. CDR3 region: CATTRGGSGNTIYF. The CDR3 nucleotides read TGTGCCACCACCCGAGGGGGCTCTGGAAACACCATATATTTT.